This T cell receptor (beta chain) originates from a study of OX40 agonist ivuxolimab in advanced cancers. The wider study: A diagnosis of hepatocellular carcinoma, melanoma, renal cell or head and neck cancer was present in dose-escalation patients.

Profiling relied on immunoSEQ multiplex PCR, and the TCRdb table lists in-frame clones only, not all of them. The sample lists some 45,000 clones, more than 75% occurring once. The V segment lost 1 base and the J segment 6 bases; nucleotides outside the gene matches: 5. CDR3 length: 16 residues. Germline CDR1 is SGDLS and CDR2 is YYNGEE. This rearrangement joins TRBV9 to TRBJ2-1; 12 nucleotides match TRBD1. Sequences were derived from CD4+ or CD8+ T cells sorted from blood, sampled in a trial of the OX40 agonist ivuxolimab. This receptor was taken from an adult with an advanced solid tumor such as melanoma, head and neck, liver or kidney cancer. The CDR3 sequence: CASSVQGGQGANEQFF. The CDR3 nucleotides read TGTGCCAGCAGCGTACAGGGGGGACAGGGGGCCAATGAGCAGTTCTTC.